This T cell receptor (beta chain) was sequenced during a study of neurological immune-mediated disorders. The cDNA was produced through 5'RACE with 10-nucleotide random UMIs. TCRdb redid the calling of the 5' RACE reads with MiXCR, one entry per CDR3 protein. Of 35,000 or so distinct CDR3 sequences in the sample, about a tenth are singletons; the top ten hold under 8.5%. This clonotype was counted at least ten times. This CDR3 spans 16 amino acids. V was trimmed by 0 bases and J by 2 bases, leaving 17 bases between them. CDR1 and CDR2 (germline): DFQATT, SNEGSKA (reference sequence). Unsorted libraries were prepared from 2 million PBMCs held at -80 C.

Sequenced: PBMCs. V usage is TRBV20-1 and J usage is TRBJ2-7, with a tentative D call TRBD2 (6 bases). The TCR comes from a woman aged 30 to 39 with HTLV-1-associated myelopathy (HAM/TSP). The CDR3 nucleotides are TGCAGTGCTAGAGAGGGTGGGGCTGGCGGGGCCTACGAGCAGTACTTC. Amino acid sequence: CSAREGGAGGAYEQYF.